This entry lists 20 T cell receptor beta chains sequenced from one sample in a study of T cells in Graves' hyperthyroidism and ophthalmopathy. Amplified TCR beta CDR3 regions derived from RNA transcripts. A first-round RT-PCR of the TCR CDR3 used the HTBI primer set. TCRdb ran MiXCR on the multiplex PCR reads and lists one entry per CDR3 protein. The sample lists 600,000 to 800,000 distinct CDR3 sequences; 30% to 40% were seen once. The sequenced sample was blood. Source of these receptors: a woman aged 40 to 50 with Graves' hyperthyroidism.

This clonotype was counted a few times. CDR3 DNA: TGTGCCAGCAGTGGGGGCAGGGGCCAACCCAATCAGCCCCAGCATTTT. It codes for CASSGGRGQPNQPQHF. The chain has TRBV6-1 and TRBJ1-5; a weak D match, TRBD1 (6 bases). The CDR3 sequence is 16 residues long. Germline CDR1 reads MNHNS; CDR2 reads SASEGT. Between the trimmed V and J ends, which lost 4 bases and 3 bases, there was a span of 16 bases.

The gene calls are TRBV28 and TRBJ1-1; D gene unclear. V was cut by 2 bases and J by 8 bases, with 6 bases left in between. The CDR3 extends over 11 amino acids. Germline V lookup: CDR1 MDHEN, CDR2 SYDVKM. In DNA form, the CDR3 reads TGTGCCAGCAGTTTAAACGGAGAAGCTTTCTTT. Translated, it gives CASSLNGEAFF.

This clonotype was counted at least ten times. This sequence joins TRBV12-3 or TRBV12-4 and TRBJ2-5; 7 bases map to TRBD2. The CDR3 consists of 12 residues. The V gene end was trimmed by 7 bases and the J gene end by 5 bases; junction bases not matched to a gene: 4. The CDR3 DNA reads TGTGCCAGCAAGGCGGGGGAGGAGACCCAGTACTTC. It translates to CASKAGEETQYF.

Points on this clonotype: A junction end diverges from the germline sequence, so it may reflect a read error. This chain links TRBV6-5 with TRBJ2-5; 10 bases agree with TRBD1. The V gene's germline CDR1 is MNHEY and CDR2 SVGAGI. This CDR3 region has 16 residues. The CDR3 coding sequence is TGTGCCGGCAGTTACACGACAGGGGGCGGACAAGAGACCCAGTACTTC. Encoded protein: CAGSYTTGGGQETQYF.

This clonotype was seen at least ten times. The V and J genes are TRBV7-6 and TRBJ2-7; TRBD2 agrees at 9 bases. The V gene's germline CDR1 is SGHVS and CDR2 FNYEAQ. The CDR3 consists of 14 residues. Unmatched junction bases numbered 4, after V lost 2 bases and J lost 5 bases. CDR3 sequence: CASSLSASGDEQYF. In DNA, the CDR3 is TGTGCCAGCAGCTTAAGCGCTAGCGGGGACGAGCAGTACTTC.

Comments on this clonotype: In this CDR3 the conserved last residue, phenylalanine or tryptophan, is missing, so a read error is likely. The chain recombines TRBV10-3 with TRBJ1-3; D is unresolved. CDR3 length: 15 amino acids. The germline V and J ends were trimmed by 2 bases and 4 bases, with 12 bases remaining between them. Germline CDR1 ENHRY, CDR2 SYGVKD. The CDR3: CAISEGISHGNTIYL. The CDR3 region has the DNA TGTGCCATCAGTGAGGGGATCAGCCACGGAAACACCATATATCTT.

This clonotype occurred a few times. As DNA, the CDR3 is TGTGCCAGCAGTTTAGATACAGCCTCTGGAAACACCATATATTTT. This gives the protein CASSLDTASGNTIYF. This chain uses TRBV12-3 or TRBV12-4 with TRBJ1-3; D is unclear. V was pared by 1 base and J by 0 bases, with 7 bases between. The CDR3 covers 15 residues.

This clonotype was seen only a few times. V gene TRBV12-5 combines with J gene TRBJ1-5; D unclear. With 1 base removed from V and 8 bases from J, the gap between germline ends came to 9 bases. The germline V gene encodes CDR1 LGHNT and CDR2 FRNRAP. CDR3 size: 13 residues. The CDR3 here is CASGLGRSEPQHF. In DNA form, the CDR3 reads TGTGCTAGTGGTTTGGGGAGGTCTGAGCCCCAGCATTTT.

The chain combines TRBV2 with TRBJ2-2; D may be TRBD1 (5 bases). Deletions cut 7 bases from V and 9 bases from J, with 9 bases between. Germline V lookup: CDR1 SNHLY, CDR2 FYNNEI. This CDR3 is built from 11 residues. DNA of the CDR3: TGTGCCAGCAAGGGGCCGAGGGAGCTGTTTTTT. Translation gives CASKGPRELFF.

Ten or more counts support this clonotype. The CDR3 DNA reads as TGTGCCATCAGTGACCCGGGGTCTAGCCGAGAGACCCAGTACTTC. Amino acid sequence: CAISDPGSSRETQYF. V usage is TRBV10-3 and J usage is TRBJ2-5; D is possibly TRBD2 (5 bases). The ends were cut back, 3 bases at V and 4 bases at J, with 15 bases in the middle. Germline CDR1 reads ENHRY; CDR2 reads SYGVKD. The CDR3 length is 15 residues.

This chain links TRBV19 with TRBJ1-4; 7 bases align to TRBD1. Germline CDR1 LNHDA, CDR2 SQIVND (reference sequence). The CDR3 totals 15 residues. With 7 bases clipped from V and 8 bases from J, the junction kept 13 bases outside the gene matches. The DNA of the CDR3 is TGTGCCAGTACCCCAAAGACAGGGTTAGAGGAAAAACTGTTTTTT. Its protein product is CASTPKTGLEEKLFF.

As for this clonotype: The conserved final phenylalanine or tryptophan is absent from the CDR3, which likely points to a read error. The chain has TRBV6-1 and TRBJ1-5; 8 bases are shared with TRBD1. Germline loops: CDR1 MNHNS, CDR2 SASEGT. Trimming took 7 bases from V and 0 from J; bases not matched to a gene: 17. The CDR3 sequence is 19 residues long. The CDR3 nucleotides read TGTGCCAGCAACCGACAGGGGAAGATCGGCTTTCGTAGCAATCAGCCCCAGCATTCT. Its protein is CASNRQGKIGFRSNQPQHS.

DNA for the CDR3: TGTGCCAGCAGCTCTAGGGGACAGGGTGGTTCACCCCTCCACTTT. It codes for CASSSRGQGGSPLHF. The chain uses TRBV5-5 and TRBJ1-6, with TRBD1 identical over 9 bases. The V gene end was trimmed by 3 bases and the J gene end by 9 bases; junction bases not matched to a gene: 7. The CDR3 extends over 15 amino acids. Germline V gives CDR1 SGHKS, CDR2 YYEKEE (reference sequence).

A word on this clonotype: The CDR3 does not end in the conserved phenylalanine or tryptophan, so this is likely a read error. No DNA is shown, since the ends of the CDR3 on it are uncertain; the CDR3 is the one TCRdb lists. This chain links TRBV2 with TRBJ1-5; the table's D call of TRBD1 was not tested on the DNA. Termini included, the CDR3 measures 17 amino acids. Germline assignment: CDR1 SNHLY and CDR2 FYNNEI. The CDR3 sequence is CASRVGQGDGNQPQHFG.

This chain links TRBV6-5 with TRBJ1-1; D is uncertain. The ends were cut back, 0 bases at V and 1 base at J, with 9 bases in the middle. CDR1 is MNHEY, CDR2 SVGAGI, per germline. The CDR3 consists of 15 residues. In DNA form, the CDR3 reads TGTGCCAGCAGTTACTCTCCGGAAGGGAACACTGAAGCTTTCTTT. Its translation: CASSYSPEGNTEAFF.

This clonotype has only a few counts. The genes are TRBV12-3 or TRBV12-4 and TRBJ2-7; maybe TRBD1 (7 bases). This CDR3 spans 18 amino acids. The V end lost 4 bases, the J end lost 4 bases, and 26 bases lay between the germline ends. Written as DNA, the CDR3 is TGTGCCAGCAGTTCCCACTCGGCGGGGAAGGGGGCGCTTTACGAGCAGTACTTC. This encodes CASSSHSAGKGALYEQYF.

The rearrangement links TRBV7-2 to TRBJ2-5, with TRBD2 matching 11 bases. Trimming cost V 3 bases and J 3 bases; bases outside gene matches: 3. CDR1 and CDR2 (germline): SGHTA, FQGNSA. CDR3 size: 15 residues. The CDR3 sequence: CASSFRLAGKETQYF. The CDR3 nucleotides are TGTGCCAGCAGCTTCAGACTAGCGGGGAAAGAGACCCAGTACTTC.

The sample holds many counts of this clonotype. The chain uses TRBV5-8 and TRBJ2-7; TRBD1 might be the D (5 bases). Trimming took off 4 bases at V and 2 bases at J, with 16 bases between the two ends. The germline gives CDR1 SGHTS, CDR2 YDEGEE. The CDR3 consists of 15 residues. In nucleotides, the CDR3 is TGTGCCAGCAGCCCCTCGGCAGGGCGAACCTACGAGCAGTACTTC. This translates into CASSPSAGRTYEQYF.

This rearrangement joins TRBV12-3 or TRBV12-4 to TRBJ2-5; 8 positions match TRBD1. The ends lost 4 bases at V and 3 bases at J; junction bases unmatched: 13. The CDR3 is made up of 17 amino acids. The CDR3 protein is CASSSIRGRGGKETQYF. Written as DNA, the CDR3 is TGTGCCAGCAGTTCCATCAGGGGGCGTGGGGGAAAAGAGACCCAGTACTTC.

This clonotype appeared many times. J is TRBJ2-5 and V is TRBV20-1, with a tentative D call TRBD1 (5 bases). Germline lookup yields CDR1 DFQATT and CDR2 SNEGSKA (reference sequence). The CDR3 covers 13 residues. V was pared by 7 bases and J by 5 bases, with 17 bases between. CDR3 in amino acids: CSVETVGWETQYF. CDR3 coding DNA: TGCAGTGTAGAGACAGTGGGATGGGAGACCCAGTACTTC.